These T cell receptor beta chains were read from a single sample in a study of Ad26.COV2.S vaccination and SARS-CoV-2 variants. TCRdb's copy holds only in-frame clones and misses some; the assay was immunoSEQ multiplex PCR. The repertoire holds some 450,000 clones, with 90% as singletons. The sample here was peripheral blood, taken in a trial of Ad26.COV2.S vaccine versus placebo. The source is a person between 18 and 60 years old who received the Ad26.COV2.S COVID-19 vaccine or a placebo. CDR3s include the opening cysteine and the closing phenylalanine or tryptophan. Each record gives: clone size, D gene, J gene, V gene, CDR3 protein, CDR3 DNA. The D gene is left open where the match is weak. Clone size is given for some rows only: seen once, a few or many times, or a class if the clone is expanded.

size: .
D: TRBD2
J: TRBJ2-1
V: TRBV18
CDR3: CASSPGRLDYNEQFF
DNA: TGTGCCAGCTCACCCGGGAGGTTGGACTACAATGAGCAGTTCTTC

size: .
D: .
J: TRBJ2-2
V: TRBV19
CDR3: CASTKARSNTGELFF
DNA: TGTGCCAGTACTAAAGCGCGCTCGAACACCGGGGAGCTGTTTTTT

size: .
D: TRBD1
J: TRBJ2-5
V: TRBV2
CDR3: CASTLDRGVWETQYF
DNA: TGTGCCAGCACCTTGGACAGGGGGGTTTGGGAGACCCAGTACTTC

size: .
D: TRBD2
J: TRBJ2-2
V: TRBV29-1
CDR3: CSVATSGSLAGELFF
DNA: TGCAGCGTTGCGACTAGCGGGAGTTTGGCCGGGGAGCTGTTTTTT

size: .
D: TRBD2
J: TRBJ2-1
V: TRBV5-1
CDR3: CASREAGATYNEQFF
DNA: TGCGCCAGCAGGGAAGCGGGAGCGACCTACAATGAGCAGTTCTTC

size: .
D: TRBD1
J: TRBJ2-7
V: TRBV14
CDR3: CASRGTGNYEQYF
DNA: TGTGCCAGCAGAGGGACAGGGAACTACGAGCAGTACTTC

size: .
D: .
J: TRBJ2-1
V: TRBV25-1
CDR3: CASSDRDHNEQFF
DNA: TGTGCCAGCAGTGACAGGGACCACAATGAGCAGTTCTTC

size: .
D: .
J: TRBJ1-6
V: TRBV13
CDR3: CASSLGGGGNSPLHF
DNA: TGTGCCAGCAGCTTAGGGGGGGGCGGGAATTCACCCCTCCACTTT

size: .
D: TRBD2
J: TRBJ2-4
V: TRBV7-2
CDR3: CASSLGWTSDSKNIQYF
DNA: TGTGCCAGCAGCTTAGGCTGGACTAGCGATTCCAAAAACATTCAGTACTTC

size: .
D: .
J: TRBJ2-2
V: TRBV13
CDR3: CASSQFTGSSANTGELFF
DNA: TGTGCCAGCAGCCAATTCACTGGGTCTAGCGCCAACACCGGGGAGCTGTTTTTT

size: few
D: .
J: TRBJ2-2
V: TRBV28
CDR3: CASRRSRDSGDTGELFF
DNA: TGTGCCAGCAGGCGGTCCCGGGACTCGGGAGACACCGGGGAGCTGTTTTTT

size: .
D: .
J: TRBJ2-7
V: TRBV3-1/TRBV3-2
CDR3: CASSQKTGWTLEQYF
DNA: TGTGCCAGCAGCCAAAAGACAGGTTGGACTCTCGAGCAGTACTTC

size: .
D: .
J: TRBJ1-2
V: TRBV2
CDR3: CASSENRPDFNYGYTF
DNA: TGTGCCAGCAGTGAAAACCGTCCCGACTTTAACTATGGCTACACCTTC

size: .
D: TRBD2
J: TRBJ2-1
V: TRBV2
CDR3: CASSERASGYNEQFF
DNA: TGTGCCAGCAGTGAAAGGGCTAGCGGGTACAATGAGCAGTTCTTC

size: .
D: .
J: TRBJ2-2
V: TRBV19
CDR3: CASAKATGELFF
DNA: TGTGCCAGTGCTAAGGCGACCGGGGAGCTGTTTTTT

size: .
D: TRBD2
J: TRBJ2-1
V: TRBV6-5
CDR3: CASSYLAGADEQFF
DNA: TGTGCCAGCAGTTACCTAGCGGGAGCCGATGAGCAGTTCTTC

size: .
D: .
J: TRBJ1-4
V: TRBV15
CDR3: CATTTRDNEKLFF
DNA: TGTGCCACCACGACCCGGGATAATGAAAAACTGTTTTTT

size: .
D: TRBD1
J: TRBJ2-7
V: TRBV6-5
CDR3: CASSRPGQGTYEQYF
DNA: TGTGCCAGCAGCAGACCGGGACAGGGGACCTACGAGCAGTACTTC

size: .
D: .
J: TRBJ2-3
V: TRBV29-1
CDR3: CSVPFGVPGDTQYF
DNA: TGCAGCGTCCCTTTTGGAGTGCCGGGAGATACGCAGTATTTT

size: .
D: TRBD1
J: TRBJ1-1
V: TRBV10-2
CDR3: CASSIGQGTEAFF
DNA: TGCGCCAGCAGCATCGGACAGGGCACAGAAGCTTTCTTT

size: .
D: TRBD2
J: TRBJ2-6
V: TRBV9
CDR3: CASSVATGLAGGWPGANVLTF
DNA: TGTGCCAGCAGCGTAGCTACCGGACTAGCGGGAGGGTGGCCTGGGGCCAACGTCCTGACTTTC

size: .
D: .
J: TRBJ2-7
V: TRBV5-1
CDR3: CASSPRSNEQYF
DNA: TGCGCCAGCAGCCCCAGATCGAACGAGCAGTACTTC

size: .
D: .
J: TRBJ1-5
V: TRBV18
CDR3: CASSPPDAGPQPQHF
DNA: TGTGCCAGCTCACCACCGGATGCAGGACCTCAGCCCCAGCATTTT

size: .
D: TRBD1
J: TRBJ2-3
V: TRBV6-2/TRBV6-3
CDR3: CASSSPRDRGTDTQYF
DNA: TGTGCCAGCAGCTCCCCCCGGGACAGGGGAACAGATACGCAGTATTTT

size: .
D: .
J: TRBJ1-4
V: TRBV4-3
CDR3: CASSQDSGGRDEKLFF
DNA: TGCGCCAGCAGCCAAGATTCGGGGGGAAGGGATGAAAAACTGTTTTTT

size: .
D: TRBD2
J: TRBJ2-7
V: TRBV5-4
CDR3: CASSPGLAGGPEYEQYF
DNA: TGTGCCAGCAGCCCTGGACTAGCGGGAGGGCCTGAGTACGAGCAGTACTTC

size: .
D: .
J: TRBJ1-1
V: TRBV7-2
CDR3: CASSFSSGTGTETFF
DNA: TGTGCCAGCAGCTTTAGTTCCGGGACTGGGACCGAGACTTTCTTT

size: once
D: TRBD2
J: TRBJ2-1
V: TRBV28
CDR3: CASRGLAGVDEQFF
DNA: TGTGCCAGCAGGGGACTAGCGGGAGTGGATGAGCAGTTCTTC

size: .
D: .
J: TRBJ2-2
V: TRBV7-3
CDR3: CASRRTRNTGELFF
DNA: TGTGCCAGCAGGAGGACTCGAAACACCGGGGAGCTGTTTTTT

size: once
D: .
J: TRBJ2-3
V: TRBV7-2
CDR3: CASSRGQRLANYTDTQYF
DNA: TGTGCCAGCAGCCGGGGACAGAGACTAGCGAATTACACAGATACGCAGTATTTT

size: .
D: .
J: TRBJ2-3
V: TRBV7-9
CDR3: CASSTPRDRPITDTQYF
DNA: TGTGCCAGCAGTACACCGCGGGACAGACCTATAACAGATACGCAGTATTTT

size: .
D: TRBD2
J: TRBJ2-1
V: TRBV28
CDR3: CASMPTSGSTIWNEQFF
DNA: TGTGCCAGCATGCCGACTAGCGGGAGTACAATTTGGAATGAGCAGTTCTTC

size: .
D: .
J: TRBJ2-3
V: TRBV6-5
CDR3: CASRRIGSTDTQYF
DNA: TGTGCCAGCAGGAGAATCGGTAGCACAGATACGCAGTATTTT

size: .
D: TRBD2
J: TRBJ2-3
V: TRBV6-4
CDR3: CASSDSTPLAGVGDTQYF
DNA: TGTGCCAGCAGTGACTCGACCCCACTAGCGGGAGTGGGGGATACGCAGTATTTT

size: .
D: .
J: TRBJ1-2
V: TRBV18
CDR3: CASSPSWEAISYGYTF
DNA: TGTGCCAGCTCACCCTCGTGGGAGGCGATAAGCTATGGCTACACCTTC

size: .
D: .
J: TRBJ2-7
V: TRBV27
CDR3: CASSLGRNYEQYF
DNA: TGTGCCAGCAGTCTGGGACGGAACTACGAGCAGTACTTC

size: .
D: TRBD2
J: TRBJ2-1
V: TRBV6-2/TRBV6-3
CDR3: CASSLTSGSLANEQFF
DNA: TGTGCCAGCAGCCTGACTAGCGGGAGTCTAGCAAATGAGCAGTTCTTC

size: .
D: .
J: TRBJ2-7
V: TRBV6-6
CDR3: CASSYLGDGYEQYF
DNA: TGTGCCAGCAGTTACCTAGGAGACGGCTACGAGCAGTACTTC

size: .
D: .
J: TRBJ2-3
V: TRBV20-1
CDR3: CSASFQTITDTQYF
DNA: TGCAGTGCTAGTTTCCAGACTATCACAGATACGCAGTATTTT

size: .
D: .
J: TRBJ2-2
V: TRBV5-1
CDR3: CASSPGTGELFF
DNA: TGCGCCAGCAGCCCCGGCACCGGGGAGCTGTTTTTT

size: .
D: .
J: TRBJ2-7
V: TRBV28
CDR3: CASSFGGGEQYF
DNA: TGTGCCAGCAGTTTCGGGGGCGGCGAGCAGTACTTC

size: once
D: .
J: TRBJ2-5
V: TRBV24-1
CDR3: CATSDLVSETQYF
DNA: TGTGCCACCAGTGATCTAGTTTCAGAGACCCAGTACTTC

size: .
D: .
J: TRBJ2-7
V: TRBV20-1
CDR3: CSALTNYEQYF
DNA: TGCAGTGCTTTAACCAACTACGAGCAGTACTTC

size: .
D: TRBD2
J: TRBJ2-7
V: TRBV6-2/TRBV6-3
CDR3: CASSSWTSRSSYEQYF
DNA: TGTGCCAGCAGTTCCTGGACTAGCCGAAGCTCCTACGAGCAGTACTTC

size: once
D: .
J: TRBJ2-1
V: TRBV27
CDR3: CASSAGPSYNEQFF
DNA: TGTGCCAGCAGTGCAGGACCATCCTACAATGAGCAGTTCTTC

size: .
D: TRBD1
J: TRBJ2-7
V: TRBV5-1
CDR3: CASSLMGQKGSYEQYF
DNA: TGCGCCAGCAGCTTGATGGGACAGAAGGGATCCTACGAGCAGTACTTC

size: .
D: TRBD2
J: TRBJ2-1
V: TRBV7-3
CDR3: CASSGTSAGEQFF
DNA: TGTGCCAGCAGCGGGACTAGCGCAGGTGAGCAGTTCTTC

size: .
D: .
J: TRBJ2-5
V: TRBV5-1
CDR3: CASSLRTQETQYF
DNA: TGCGCCAGCAGCTTGAGGACCCAAGAGACCCAGTACTTC

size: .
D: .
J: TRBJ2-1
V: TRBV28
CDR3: CASGGEEFF
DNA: TGTGCCAGCGGCGGAGAGGAGTTCTTC

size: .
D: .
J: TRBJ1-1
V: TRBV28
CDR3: CASSLWGRVEAFF
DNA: TGTGCCAGCAGTTTATGGGGCAGGGTTGAAGCTTTCTTT

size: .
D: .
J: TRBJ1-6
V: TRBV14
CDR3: CASSPPGGGAYNSPLHF
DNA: TGTGCCAGCAGCCCGCCGGGCGGGGGCGCTTATAATTCACCCCTCCACTTT

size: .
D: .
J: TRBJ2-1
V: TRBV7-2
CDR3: CASSLAGERVYNEQFF
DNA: TGTGCCAGCAGCTTGGCAGGGGAACGGGTATACAATGAGCAGTTCTTC

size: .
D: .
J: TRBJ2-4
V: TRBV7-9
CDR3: CASSLSGEGNIQYF
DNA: TGTGCCAGCAGCTTATCAGGGGAGGGAAACATTCAGTACTTC

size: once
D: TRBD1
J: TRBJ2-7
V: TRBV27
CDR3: CASSFTGASSYEQYF
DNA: TGTGCCAGCAGTTTTACAGGGGCCAGCTCCTACGAGCAGTACTTC

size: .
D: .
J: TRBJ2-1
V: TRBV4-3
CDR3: CASSQGSGRLTNEQFF
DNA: TGCGCCAGCAGCCAAGGGAGCGGGCGCCTCACCAATGAGCAGTTCTTC